This entry features one TCR beta chain sequence. Its antigen is undetermined. J lost 7 bases, V lost 6 bases, and 11 bases had no gene match. CDR3 length: 16 amino acids. Germline V lookup: CDR1 PRHDT, CDR2 FYEKMQ (reference sequence). This sample is part of a study of OX40 agonist ivuxolimab in advanced cancers. Profiling relied on immunoSEQ multiplex PCR, and the TCRdb table lists in-frame clones only, not all of them. In the table there are tens of thousands of clones, roughly 80% of which are singletons. Study outcomes and limitations: Among expanded peripheral T cells, antigen specificity went undetermined. In CD8+ T cells, expanded clones were on average more numerous than in CD4+.

The clonotype originates from an adult with an advanced solid tumor such as melanoma, head and neck, liver or kidney cancer. Sequencing was performed on CD4+ or CD8+ T cells sorted from blood, taken in a trial of the OX40 agonist ivuxolimab. This chain joins TRBV13 and TRBJ1-6; TRBD1 matches 8 bases. As DNA, the CDR3 is TGTGCCAGCAGTTCCTACAGGGGGAACGACAATTCACCCCTCCACTTT. It specifies CASSSYRGNDNSPLHF.